Listed here are 11 T cell receptor beta chains from one sample, sequenced in a study of CD8 T cells in ankylosing spondylitis. These receptors lack a known antigen. Using its own MiXCR run on the 5' RACE reads, TCRdb lists one record per CDR3 protein. This repertoire shows more than 600,000 distinct CDR3 sequences, roughly 19% found once; its top ten account for 15% to 20%. Broader study findings: In ankylosing spondylitis blood, a motif of fewer than 10 highly homologous TCR beta variants appeared characteristic.

Sequencing was performed on blood, either unsorted or a sorted T cell fraction (not recorded which). Receptors originate from a male donor with ankylosing spondylitis.

This clonotype has just a few counts. This chain uses TRBV12-3 or TRBV12-4 with TRBJ2-1; 11 bases match TRBD2. Germline trimming cut 6 bases from V and 3 bases from J; bases unmatched to any gene: 4. CDR3 size: 15 residues. CDR3 sequence reads: CASRELAGDYNEQFF. The CDR3 DNA reads as TGTGCCAGCAGGGAACTAGCGGGAGACTACAATGAGCAGTTCTTC.

The J gene is TRBJ2-2, the V gene TRBV6-5; weak D call: TRBD2 (5 bases). CDR3 size: 18 residues. With 4 bases removed from V and 2 bases from J, the gap between germline ends came to 20 bases. Germline V gene lookup returns CDR1 MNHEY and CDR2 SVGAGI. The CDR3 region is CASSFTRTPHLNTGELFF. For the CDR3, the DNA is TGTGCCAGCAGTTTTACCAGGACTCCTCATTTAAACACCGGGGAGCTGTTTTTT.

This clonotype was counted at least ten times. The rearrangement uses TRBV7-9 and TRBJ2-7, with 9 nucleotides matching TRBD2. Germline CDR1 is SEHNR and CDR2 is FQNEAQ (reference sequence). The CDR3 sequence is 17 residues long. Trimming removed 5 bases from V and 2 bases from J; junction bases left unmatched: 13. In DNA form, the CDR3 reads TGTGCCAGCAGCCAGTCAAAAGGACTAGCGCGGCCCTACGAGCAGTACTTC. Translating gives CASSQSKGLARPYEQYF.

The chain combines TRBV12-3 or TRBV12-4 with TRBJ2-2; possible D gene TRBD1, 8 bases. The CDR3 loop spans 16 amino acids. The ends were cut back, 5 bases at V and 4 bases at J, with 17 bases in the middle. The DNA for the CDR3 is TGTGCCAGCAGTCCACAGGGGGGGCGAAGCACCGGGGAGCTGTTTTTT. Translation gives CASSPQGGRSTGELFF.

This clonotype has only a few counts. The rearrangement uses TRBV28 and TRBJ2-7; possibly TRBD2 for D (6 bases). CDR1 and CDR2 from the germline V gene are MDHEN and SYDVKM. Trimming removed 4 bases from V and 2 bases from J, with 15 bases in between. This CDR3 has 15 amino acids. CDR3 nucleotide sequence: TGTGCCAGCAGTTCACCAGCGGAGGGCCCCTACGAGCAGTACTTC. Its protein is CASSSPAEGPYEQYF.

V and J are TRBV28 and TRBJ2-7; 9 nucleotides agree with TRBD1. The V and J ends lost 7 bases and 0 bases, in that order; junction bases with no gene match: 16. CDR3 size: 18 residues. Germline CDR1 is MDHEN and CDR2 is SYDVKM. This CDR3 is CASNRSGTGPGGSYEQYF. CDR3 coding DNA: TGTGCCAGCAATAGGTCCGGGACAGGGCCGGGGGGCTCCTACGAGCAGTACTTC. Full variable domain (missing parts from reference TRBV28 and TRBJ2-7): DVKVTQSSRYLVKRTGEKVFLECVQDMDHENMFWYRQDPGLGLRLIYFSYDVKMKEKGDIPEGYSVSREKKERFSLILESASTNQTSMYLCASNRSGTGPGGSYEQYFGPGTRLTVT.

This clonotype was observed a handful of times. The V call is TRBV15, the J call TRBJ2-4, with 7 nucleotides matching TRBD1. Germline values: CDR1 LNHNV, CDR2 YYDKDF (reference sequence). The CDR3 runs 14 residues. The trim removed 8 bases at V and 2 bases at J, leaving 6 bases unmatched. The CDR3 DNA reads as TGTGCCACCGCCGACAGGGAGTCCAAAAACATTCAGTACTTC. The encoded protein is CATADRESKNIQYF.

V usage is TRBV27 and J usage is TRBJ1-2; D gene unclear. CDR1 is MNHEY, CDR2 SMNVEV, per germline (reference sequence). The CDR3 length is 14 residues. V lost 3 bases to trimming and J lost 5 bases, with 13 bases between them. CDR3 loop: CASSFLGEGYGYTF. The CDR3 DNA sequence: TGTGCCAGCAGTTTTCTCGGGGAAGGGTATGGCTACACCTTC.

The rearrangement uses TRBV7-9 and TRBJ2-3, with D possibly matching TRBD2 (5 bases). The CDR3 runs to 15 residues. V was shortened by 0 bases and J by 8 bases, with 15 bases between the two germline ends. Germline V lookup: CDR1 SEHNR, CDR2 FQNEAQ (reference sequence). CDR3 in DNA: TGTGCCAGCAGCTTAGCTTGGGGTCCCGGAGGTACGCAGTATTTT. Translated: CASSLAWGPGGTQYF.

This clonotype was seen a few times. The V gene is TRBV7-2, the J gene TRBJ2-2, with D unresolved. CDR3 size: 13 residues. The V gene's germline CDR1 is SGHTA and CDR2 FQGNSA. The ends were cut back, 5 bases at V and 7 bases at J, with 11 bases in the middle. The DNA for the CDR3 is TGTGCCAGCAGCCCTGGGCATAACGGGGAGCTGTTTTTT. It codes for CASSPGHNGELFF.

The chain carries TRBV12-3 or TRBV12-4 and TRBJ1-2; D not resolved. Trimming stripped 1 base from V and 11 bases from J, with 23 bases between. This CDR3 is built from 16 residues. CDR3 DNA: TGTGCCAGCAGTTTAGAGGGAGGGCCAAACAGAGAGGATTACACCTTC. Translation: CASSLEGGPNREDYTF.